One and the same sample provided the 11 T cell receptor beta chains below, sequenced in a study of blood T cell repertoires in COVID-19. The assay was immunoSEQ multiplex PCR, and TCRdb's table has in-frame clones only and misses some. The sample yields approximately 110,000 clones, roughly 81% seen once. Sequencing was done on a sample of peripheral blood. The source of these receptors is a man aged 40-55 years with acute or convalescent COVID-19.

The chain carries TRBV15 and TRBJ1-5; weak D call: TRBD1 (6 bases). CDR1 is LNHNV, CDR2 YYDKDF, per germline (reference sequence). This CDR3 has 14 residues. The V gene lost 1 base and the J gene lost 4 bases, with 8 bases spanning the gap. Here the CDR3 reads CATSRGTGNQPQHF. The CDR3 bases are TGTGCCACCAGCAGAGGAACAGGGAATCAGCCCCAGCATTTT.

The gene calls are TRBV18 and TRBJ2-7, with 7 nucleotides matching TRBD2. From germline, CDR1 is KGHSH and CDR2 LQKENI. The CDR3 consists of 16 residues. The V and J ends lost 0 bases and 3 bases, in that order; junction bases with no gene match: 8. This CDR3 reads CASSPPGGRRIYEQYF. CDR3 in DNA: TGTGCCAGCTCACCACCCGGCGGGAGAAGAATCTACGAGCAGTACTTC.

The chain combines TRBV21-1 with TRBJ2-7; whether TRBD2, the table's D call, matches the DNA was not checked. TRBV21-1 has pseudogene status. This CDR3 region has 19 residues. In DNA form, the CDR3 reads TGTGCCAGCAGCTTCCGGGGGTCTATAGCGGGAGGGAGGGACTACGAGCAGTACTTC. Its protein product is CASSFRGSIAGGRDYEQYF.

The chain uses TRBV5-4 and TRBJ2-1; 10 nucleotides agree with TRBD1. V dropped 7 bases and J dropped 4; count of bases not matched to a gene: 11. Germline-derived CDR1 and CDR2 are SGHNT and YYREEE (reference sequence). The CDR3 totals 16 residues. The CDR3 sequence is CASSLPGQGYYNEQFF. CDR3 DNA: TGTGCCAGCTCCTTGCCGGGACAGGGGTATTACAATGAGCAGTTCTTC.

The rearrangement uses TRBV7-9 and TRBJ2-5, with 9 bases that match TRBD1. The CDR3 spans 14 residues. The germline V gene has CDR1 SEHNR and CDR2 FQNEAQ (reference sequence). V lost 4 bases and J lost 7; bases outside the gene matches: 7. The CDR3 is CASSSGTGFATQYF. For the CDR3, the DNA is TGTGCCAGCAGCTCCGGGACAGGGTTCGCGACCCAGTACTTC.

The chain combines TRBV30 with TRBJ1-1; 7 positions agree with TRBD1. J gave up 8 bases and V 0 bases, and 3 bases lay outside the gene matches. This CDR3 has 12 residues. Germline V gene lookup returns CDR1 GTSNPN and CDR2 SVGIG (reference sequence). CDR3 DNA: TGTGCCTGGAGTGTACAGGGGTGGGAAGCTTTCTTT. Encoded protein: CAWSVQGWEAFF.

This clone was seen once. The V call is TRBV7-2, the J call TRBJ1-3, with D unresolved. The V gene lost 6 bases and the J gene lost 4 bases, with 13 bases spanning the gap. Germline values: CDR1 SGHTA, CDR2 FQGNSA. The CDR3 consists of 14 residues. Here the CDR3 DNA reads TGTGCCAGCAGGGCCGGGAGAGAGGGAAACACCATATATTTT. This encodes CASRAGREGNTIYF.

In this sample, this clone turned up once. The J gene is TRBJ2-5, the V gene TRBV27; weak D call: TRBD2 (5 bases). The CDR3 runs to 14 residues. Trimming left V 1 base short and J 5 bases short, with 11 bases between. Germline V gene data show CDR1 as MNHEY and CDR2 as SMNVEV (reference sequence). The CDR3 DNA sequence: TGTGCCAGCAGTTTATTCGGAGGAGGCGAGACCCAGTACTTC. This translates into CASSLFGGGETQYF.

This clone was counted a single time. This chain joins TRBV19 and TRBJ2-7; D is unclear. Per the germline V gene, CDR1 is LNHDA and CDR2 is SQIVND (reference sequence). There are 14 residues in the CDR3. Deletions cut 0 bases from V and 5 bases from J, with 11 bases between. CDR3 DNA sequence: TGTGCCAGTAGTATAGATACAGATCCCCACGAGCAGTACTTC. Translating gives CASSIDTDPHEQYF. The full variable domain, in which reference TRBV19 and TRBJ2-7 provide the parts outside the CDR3, is DGGITQSPKYLFRKEGQNVTLSCEQNLNHDAMYWYRQDPGQGLRLIYYSQIVNDFQKGDIAEGYSVSREKKESFPLTVTSAQKNPTAFYLCASSIDTDPHEQYFGPGTRLTVT.

This clone has a single count. The V and J genes are TRBV4-1 and TRBJ1-6; D gene unclear. The CDR3 sequence is 14 residues long. Germline assignment: CDR1 MGHRA and CDR2 YSYEKL. V lost 4 bases, J lost 9 bases, and 13 bases lay in between. The CDR3, as DNA: TGCGCCAGCAGCCTCGACAAAGGAGGTTCACCCCTCCACTTT. This translates into CASSLDKGGSPLHF.

V usage is TRBV28 and J usage is TRBJ1-2, with 10 bases fitting TRBD1. Germline V gives CDR1 MDHEN, CDR2 SYDVKM. The CDR3 length is 15 residues. J was trimmed by 3 bases and V by 3 bases; bases with no gene match: 4. CDR3 sequence reads: CASSFAGQGYYGYTF. The CDR3 DNA is TGTGCCAGCAGTTTCGCGGGACAGGGGTACTATGGCTACACCTTC.